The next 10 T cell receptor beta chains were all read from a single sample in a study of cytomegalovirus exposure and HLA in healthy donors. 13 Jbeta primers and 60 Vbeta primers were used for the PCR. Sequenced by immunoSEQ multiplex PCR; TCRdb stores in-frame clones only, minus some. Among 77,000 or so clones listed, approximately 75% were seen once. Sequencing was performed on PBMCs. These receptors all come from a woman aged 40 to 50 in good health and CMV-seronegative.

The chain links TRBV19 to TRBJ1-3; D is possibly TRBD1 (5 bases). The CDR3 extends over 17 amino acids. Germline V gene lookup returns CDR1 LNHDA and CDR2 SQIVND (reference sequence). The V end was cut by 3 bases, the J end by 7 bases, with 22 bases between. The CDR3 DNA follows: TGTGCCAGTAGTATGGACGGGGGGGGTTTCCCCTGGAACACCATATATTTT. Amino acids: CASSMDGGGFPWNTIYF.

This chain uses TRBV28 with TRBJ2-7; 15 bases match TRBD2. Unmatched junction bases numbered 6, after V lost 6 bases and J lost 12 bases. The CDR3 has 13 amino acids. Germline assignment: CDR1 MDHEN and CDR2 SYDVKM. The CDR3 reads CASSYGTSGRWYF. The CDR3 DNA reads TGTGCCAGCAGCTATGGGACTAGCGGGAGGTGGTACTTC.

The rearrangement links TRBV2 to TRBJ1-1; D remains ambiguous. Per germline, CDR1 SNHLY and CDR2 FYNNEI. The CDR3 has 16 amino acids. With 2 bases removed from V and 3 bases from J, the gap between germline ends came to 16 bases. The CDR3 spells CASSETLSSRDTEAFF. The CDR3 DNA sequence: TGTGCCAGCAGTGAAACCCTTTCCTCCCGGGACACTGAAGCTTTCTTT.

The V gene is TRBV11-2, the J gene TRBJ1-2, with unresolved D. The CDR3 extends over 13 amino acids. The V and J ends lost 6 bases and 4 bases respectively, with 12 bases between them. CDR1 is SGHAT and CDR2 is FQNNGV in the germline V gene. This chain's CDR3 is CASRVNRGYGYTF. CDR3 DNA sequence: TGTGCCAGCAGGGTTAATCGGGGCTATGGCTACACCTTC.

The V call is TRBV29-1, the J call TRBJ2-6; 8 nucleotides agree with TRBD1. Unmatched junction bases numbered 4, after V lost 6 bases and J lost 0 bases. Germline lookup yields CDR1 SQVTM and CDR2 ANQGSEA. This CDR3 comprises 15 residues. The CDR3 here is CSVTGGTSGANVLTF. CDR3 sequence (DNA): TGCAGCGTCACAGGGGGAACCTCTGGGGCCAACGTCCTGACTTTC. The full variable domain, rest sourced from reference TRBV29-1 and TRBJ2-6, is SAVISQKPSRDICQRGTSLTIQCQVDSQVTMMFWYRQQPGQSLTLIATANQGSEATYESGFVIDKFPISRPNLTFSTLTVSNMSPEDSSIYLCSVTGGTSGANVLTFGAGSRLTVL.

The chain uses TRBV29-1 and TRBJ2-1; 14 bases fit TRBD2. The CDR3 length is 14 residues. The junction had 6 bases not matched to a gene; V was cut back by 4 bases and J by 10 bases. CDR1 and CDR2 from the germline V gene are SQVTM and ANQGSEA. DNA of the CDR3: TGCAGCGTTGGGGGACTAGCGGGAGTCAGCGAGCAGTTCTTC. This encodes CSVGGLAGVSEQFF.

This clone has more than one count but fewer than ten. The chain employs TRBV30 and TRBJ2-7, with D possibly TRBD2 on 6 matching bases. The V end lost 2 bases, the J end lost 4 bases, and 12 bases lay between the germline ends. The CDR3 consists of 13 residues. CDR1 is GTSNPN, CDR2 SVGIG, per germline (reference sequence). The CDR3 DNA sequence: TGTGCCTGGAGTAAAGGCGGGGATTACGAGCAGTACTTC. Translated: CAWSKGGDYEQYF.

The rearrangement uses TRBV7-9 and TRBJ2-3; D not resolved. Germline assignment: CDR1 SEHNR and CDR2 FQNEAQ (reference sequence). The CDR3 covers 14 residues. Deletions cut 5 bases from V and 0 bases from J, with 9 bases between. DNA of the CDR3: TGTGCCAGCAGCCGTATAGCTAGCACAGATACGCAGTATTTT. Translation: CASSRIASTDTQYF.

The genes are TRBV21-1 and TRBJ2-7; TRBD1 reflects the table's D call only, with no check against the DNA. TRBV21-1 is given as a pseudogene. This CDR3 contains 15 residues. The DNA for the CDR3 is TGTGCCAGCAGCAACCCCGGGACAGGGGACCACGAGCAGTACTTC. The encoded protein is CASSNPGTGDHEQYF.

CDR3 bases: TGTGCCAGTCAACCCACAGGGGCTGGAAACACCATATATTTT. Encoded protein: CASQPTGAGNTIYF. The genes are TRBV19 and TRBJ1-3, with TRBD1 matching 7 bases. V shed 8 bases, J shed 2 bases, and the junction held 6 bases outside the gene matches. The CDR3 sequence is 14 residues long. CDR1 is LNHDA and CDR2 is SQIVND in the germline V gene (reference sequence).